This entry features one TCR beta chain sequence. Its antigen is not identified. This entry belongs to a study of T cell repertoires in cytomegalovirus infection. Study in general: In public TCR beta signatures, there were indications of both CMV infection and matching HLA type.

TCRdb itself ran the reads through MiXCR, one entry per CDR3 protein. The sample has fewer than 85,000 distinct CDR3 sequences; approximately 45% are singletons. Trimming took 7 bases from V and 4 from J, leaving 15 bases between them. Germline CDR1 is SGHDT and CDR2 is YYEEEE. The CDR3 runs 13 residues. The sample was CD8+ T cells from cultured PBMCs, taken from culture after CMV antigen stimulation. The receptor comes from a human donor in good health (CMV status not recorded). Some clones in this sample may be carry-over from other donors' samples. This sequence joins TRBV5-6 and TRBJ2-7; TRBD2 might be the D (5 bases). For the CDR3, the DNA is TGTGCCAGCGGGAGCCTCGAAGGGTACGAGCAGTACTTC. Encoded protein: CASGSLEGYEQYF.